This T cell receptor (beta chain) was captured by sequencing in a study of cytomegalovirus exposure and HLA in healthy donors. It was with 60 Vbeta and 13 Jbeta primers that the PCR ran. Clones were sequenced by immunoSEQ multiplex PCR, and TCRdb holds only the in-frame ones, with some missing. The data contain fewer than 200,000 clones, roughly 71% of them singletons. Broader study findings: Most TCR sequences proved rare, with some public TCRs found in many donors. Information on immune exposure was restricted to one variable (CMV serostatus).

Concerning this clone itself: Its antigen is unidentified.

The sample comprised PBMCs. The TCR originated in a male donor in good health and CMV-seropositive.

CDR3: CASSPHQVQGYTF. CDR3 in DNA: TGTGCCAGTAGTCCTCACCAGGTACAGGGCTACACCTTC. V is TRBV19 and J is TRBJ1-2; D unclear. The CDR3 loop spans 13 amino acids. Germline V gene data show CDR1 as LNHDA and CDR2 as SQIVND (reference sequence). Trimming took off 5 bases at V and 8 bases at J, with 15 bases between the two ends.